This T cell receptor beta chain was captured in a study of blood T cells in healthy people across ages. About this clonotype: Antigen specificity is unknown.

No fewer than 7 million PBMCs went into each sample. Extracted total RNA amounted to at least 5 micrograms for each sample. Alongside a J-beta primer mix, a sample-barcoded 5' primer served in a second PCR lasting roughly 7 to 11 cycles. TCRdb re-called the 5' RACE reads with MiXCR, one entry per CDR3 protein. Of fewer than 800,000 distinct CDR3 sequences listed, 49% are singletons. CDR3 length: 18 residues. Unmatched junction bases numbered 9, after V lost 1 base and J lost 6 bases. Looked up from germline, CDR1 is MNHEY and CDR2 is SMNVEV (reference sequence). The study's findings and limits: It was held that diversity estimates obtained from one million T cells represented underestimates.

The clonotype originates from a woman aged 55-69 years in good health. J is TRBJ2-3 and V is TRBV27, with 14 positions matching TRBD2. The sample comprised blood. The CDR3 nucleotides are TGTGCCAGCAGTTTATTTGCTGGGGGACTAGCGGGAGCGGATACGCAGTATTTT. Residues: CASSLFAGGLAGADTQYF.